Sequencing of this TCR beta chain was carried out in a study of identical twins. Study outcomes and limitations: Conclusions rested on cross-sectional statistics rather than following the same donors. Insertion counts were lower in abundant cord blood beta clonotypes, a trend that memory repertoires did not show.

Deletions cut 4 bases from V and 3 bases from J, with 11 bases between. The CDR3 has 14 residues. The germline V gene has CDR1 MGHRA and CDR2 YSYEKL. Concerning this clonotype: The antigen is not known.

Through template switching, a universal primer site was introduced, and the cDNA contained unique molecular identifiers. TCRdb analysed the 5' RACE reads with MiXCR anew, one entry per CDR3 protein. The sample holds roughly 250,000 distinct CDR3 sequences, over 12% seen once. The receptor's source is a woman aged 18-29 years in good health. Input material: memory (CD45RO+) T cells sorted from blood. The chain joins TRBV4-1 to TRBJ2-3; no clear D gene. CDR3 in amino acids: CASSPHSTTDTQYF. DNA for the CDR3: TGCGCCAGCAGCCCGCATTCAACGACAGATACGCAGTATTTT.